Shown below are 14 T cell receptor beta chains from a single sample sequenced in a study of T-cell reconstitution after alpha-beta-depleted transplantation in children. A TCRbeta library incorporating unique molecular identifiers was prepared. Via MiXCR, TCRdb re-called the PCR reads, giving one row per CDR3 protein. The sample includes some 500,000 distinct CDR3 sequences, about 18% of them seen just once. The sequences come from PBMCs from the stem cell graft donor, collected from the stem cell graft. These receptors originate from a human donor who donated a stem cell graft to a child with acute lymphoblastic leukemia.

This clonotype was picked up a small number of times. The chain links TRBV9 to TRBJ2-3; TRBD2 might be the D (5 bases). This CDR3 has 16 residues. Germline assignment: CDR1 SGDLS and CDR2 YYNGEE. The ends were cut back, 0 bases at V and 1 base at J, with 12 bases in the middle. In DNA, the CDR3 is TGTGCCAGCAGCGTAGCGGCGGGCTGGGGCACAGATACGCAGTATTTT. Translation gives CASSVAAGWGTDTQYF.

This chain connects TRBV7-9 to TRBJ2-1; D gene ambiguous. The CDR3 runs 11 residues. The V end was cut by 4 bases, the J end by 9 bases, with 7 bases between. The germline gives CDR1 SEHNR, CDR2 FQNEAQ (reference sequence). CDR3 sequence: CASSSLGEQFF. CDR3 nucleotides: TGTGCCAGCAGCTCGTTAGGTGAGCAGTTCTTC. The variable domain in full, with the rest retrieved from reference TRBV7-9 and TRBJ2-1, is DTGVSQNPRHKITKRGQNVTFRCDPISEHNRLYWYRQTLGQGPEFLTYFQNEAQLEKSRLLSDRFSAERPKGSFSTLEIQRTEQGDSAMYLCASSSLGEQFFGPGTRLTVL.

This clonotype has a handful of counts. For the CDR3, the DNA is TGTGCCACCAGTGATCCAGTGGGACAGGGGGTCGATGGCTACACCTTC. It is translated as CATSDPVGQGVDGYTF. The chain is built from TRBV24-1 and TRBJ1-2, with 11 nucleotides matching TRBD1. Losses at the gene ends were 3 bases for V and 6 bases for J; bases not matched to a gene: 8. CDR3 length: 16 amino acids. Per germline, CDR1 KGHDR and CDR2 SFDVKD.

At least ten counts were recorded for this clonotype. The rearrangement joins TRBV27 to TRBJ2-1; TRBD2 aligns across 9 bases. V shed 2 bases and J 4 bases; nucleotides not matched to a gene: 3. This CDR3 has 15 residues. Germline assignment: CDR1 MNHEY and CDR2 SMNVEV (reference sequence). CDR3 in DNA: TGTGCCAGCAGTTTAGAAGCGGGAGGTTACAATGAGCAGTTCTTC. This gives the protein CASSLEAGGYNEQFF.

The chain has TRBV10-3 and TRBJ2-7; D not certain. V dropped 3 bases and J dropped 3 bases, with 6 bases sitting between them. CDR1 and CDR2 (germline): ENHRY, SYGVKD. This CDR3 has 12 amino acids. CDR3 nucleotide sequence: TGTGCCATCAGTGATGAACGCTACGAGCAGTACTTC. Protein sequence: CAISDERYEQYF.

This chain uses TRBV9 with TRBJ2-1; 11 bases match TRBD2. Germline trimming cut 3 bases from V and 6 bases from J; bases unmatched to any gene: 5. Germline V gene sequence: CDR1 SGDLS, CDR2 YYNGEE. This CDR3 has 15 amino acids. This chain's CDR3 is CASSETSGDANEQFF. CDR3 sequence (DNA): TGTGCCAGCAGCGAGACTAGCGGGGACGCCAATGAGCAGTTCTTC.

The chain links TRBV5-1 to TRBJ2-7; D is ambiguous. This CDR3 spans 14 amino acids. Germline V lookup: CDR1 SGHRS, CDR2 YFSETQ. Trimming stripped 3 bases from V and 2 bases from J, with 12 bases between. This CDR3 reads CASSSDYPPYEQYF. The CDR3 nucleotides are TGCGCCAGCAGCTCGGATTATCCCCCCTACGAGCAGTACTTC. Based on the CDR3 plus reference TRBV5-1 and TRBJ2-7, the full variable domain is KAGVTQTPRYLIKTRGQQVTLSCSPISGHRSVSWYQQTPGQGLQFLFEYFSETQRNKGNFPGRFSGRQFSNSRSEMNVSTLELGDSALYLCASSSDYPPYEQYFGPGTRLTVT.

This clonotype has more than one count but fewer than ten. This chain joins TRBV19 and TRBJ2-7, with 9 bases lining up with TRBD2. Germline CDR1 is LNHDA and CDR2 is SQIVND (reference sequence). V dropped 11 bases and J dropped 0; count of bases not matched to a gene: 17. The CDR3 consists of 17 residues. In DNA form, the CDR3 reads TGTGCCGGCCCCCCAAGAGGACTAGCGCTGAGCTCCTACGAGCAGTACTTC. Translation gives CAGPPRGLALSSYEQYF.

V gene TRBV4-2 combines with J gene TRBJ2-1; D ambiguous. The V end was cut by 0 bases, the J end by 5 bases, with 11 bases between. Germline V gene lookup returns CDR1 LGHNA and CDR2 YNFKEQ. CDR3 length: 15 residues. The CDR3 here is CASSQEFGRDNEQFF. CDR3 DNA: TGTGCCAGCAGCCAAGAGTTCGGAAGAGACAATGAGCAGTTCTTC.

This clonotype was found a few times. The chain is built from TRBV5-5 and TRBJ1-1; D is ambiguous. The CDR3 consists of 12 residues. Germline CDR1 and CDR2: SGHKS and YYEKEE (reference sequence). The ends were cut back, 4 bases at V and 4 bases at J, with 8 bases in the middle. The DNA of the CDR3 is TGTGCCAGCAGCAGGTTCGTCACTGAAGCTTTCTTT. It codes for CASSRFVTEAFF.

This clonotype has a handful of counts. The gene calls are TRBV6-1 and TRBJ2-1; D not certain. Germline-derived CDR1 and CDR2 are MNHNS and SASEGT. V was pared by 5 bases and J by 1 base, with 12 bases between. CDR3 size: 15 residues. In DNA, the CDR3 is TGTGCCAGCAGTCCTCTAGACTTTTCCTACAATGAGCAGTTCTTC. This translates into CASSPLDFSYNEQFF.

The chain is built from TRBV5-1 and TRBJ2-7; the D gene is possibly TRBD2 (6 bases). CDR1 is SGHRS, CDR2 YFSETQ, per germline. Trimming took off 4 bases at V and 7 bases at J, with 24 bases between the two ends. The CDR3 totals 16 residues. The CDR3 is CASSPSGGTLKGEQYF. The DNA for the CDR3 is TGCGCCAGCAGCCCAAGCGGAGGGACCCTCAAGGGGGAGCAGTACTTC.

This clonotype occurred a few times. CDR3 amino acids: CASSLTGERHEQYF. DNA for the CDR3: TGCGCCAGCAGCTTGACAGGGGAGAGGCACGAGCAGTACTTC. J is TRBJ2-7 and V is TRBV5-1, with 7 bases fitting TRBD1. Per the germline V gene, CDR1 is SGHRS and CDR2 is YFSETQ. The CDR3 spans 14 residues. Trimming took 1 base from V and 5 from J; bases not matched to a gene: 6.

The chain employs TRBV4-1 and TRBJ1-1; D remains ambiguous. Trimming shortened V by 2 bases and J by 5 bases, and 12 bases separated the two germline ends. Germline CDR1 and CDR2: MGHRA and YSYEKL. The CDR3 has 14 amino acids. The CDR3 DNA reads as TGCGCCAGCAGCCAAAAGGGCGGGTGGACTGAAGCTTTCTTT. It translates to CASSQKGGWTEAFF.